One and the same sample provided the 32 T cell receptor beta chains below, sequenced in a study of T cell changes during pregnancy in multiple sclerosis. Generated by immunoSEQ multiplex PCR, the TCRdb table keeps only in-frame clones and is missing some. Of about 83,000 clones in the sample, roughly 95% were seen once. Source: peripheral blood, taken in the second trimester of pregnancy. Every receptor here comes from a female donor with multiple sclerosis, enrolled in a pregnancy study.

This rearrangement joins TRBV10-1 to TRBJ1-1, with 11 nucleotides matching TRBD1. CDR1 is WNHNN, CDR2 SYGVQD, per germline (reference sequence). This CDR3 comprises 16 residues. The V gene end was trimmed by 5 bases and the J gene end by 4 bases; junction bases not matched to a gene: 9. CDR3 region: CASSPDRGRGSTEAFF. In DNA, the CDR3 is TGCGCCAGCAGTCCGGACAGGGGGCGAGGGAGCACTGAAGCTTTCTTT.

The CDR3 nucleotides are TGTGCCAGTAGTATAGTCCAACTAGCGGGAGGAGAGCAGTTCTTC. It specifies CASSIVQLAGGEQFF. The chain carries TRBV19 and TRBJ2-1; the match to TRBD2 covers 12 bases. Germline V CDR1 and CDR2: LNHDA, SQIVND (reference sequence). CDR3 length equals 15 residues. J lost 10 bases, V lost 1 base, and 5 bases had no gene match.

V and J are TRBV18 and TRBJ1-4, with D perhaps TRBD1 (5 bases). The CDR3 runs to 15 residues. Germline CDR1 reads KGHSH; CDR2 reads LQKENI. Trimming shortened V by 1 base and J by 7 bases, and 13 bases separated the two germline ends. CDR3 sequence (DNA): TGTGCCAGCTCACCACGCGGAGGGAGGGGTGAAAAACTGTTTTTT. Translating it yields CASSPRGGRGEKLFF.

Notes on this clone: This CDR3 is also generated by other DNA sequences in the sample. The V gene is TRBV6-1, the J gene TRBJ2-7; tentative D call: TRBD1 (6 bases). CDR3 size: 15 residues. Germline values: CDR1 MNHNS, CDR2 SASEGT. V shed 2 bases and J shed 2 bases, with 13 bases lying between them. CDR3 in amino acids: CASSERGGPTYEQYF. The CDR3 DNA is TGTGCCAGCAGTGAACGAGGGGGTCCGACCTACGAGCAGTACTTC.

The rearrangement uses TRBV5-1 and TRBJ2-1; TRBD2 aligns across 13 bases. CDR1 and CDR2 from the germline V gene are SGHRS and YFSETQ. The CDR3 is 14 residues long. V trimming: 3 bases; J trimming: 6 bases; junction bases outside the gene matches: 0. CDR3 bases: TGCGCCAGCAGCTGGACTAGCGGGAGCAATGAGCAGTTCTTC. Protein product: CASSWTSGSNEQFF.

The chain combines TRBV9 with TRBJ2-3, with 7 bases lining up with TRBD2. V lost 3 bases and J lost 0; bases outside the gene matches: 10. CDR3 length: 17 amino acids. CDR1 is SGDLS and CDR2 is YYNGEE in the germline V gene. This CDR3 is CASSAHPGTTSTDTQYF. CDR3 nucleotides: TGTGCCAGCAGCGCCCACCCCGGGACTACTAGCACAGATACGCAGTATTTT.

This sequence joins TRBV27 and TRBJ1-1; D gene uncertain. V lost 3 bases and J lost 0, with 8 bases in between. The CDR3 runs to 14 residues. Germline CDR1 MNHEY, CDR2 SMNVEV (reference sequence). The CDR3 is CASSLVRMNTEAFF. The CDR3 coding sequence is TGTGCCAGCAGTTTGGTCAGAATGAACACTGAAGCTTTCTTT.

The chain carries TRBV4-2 and TRBJ2-7; 7 nucleotides match TRBD2. There are 16 residues in the CDR3. V lost 0 bases to trimming and J lost 2 bases; unmatched junction nucleotides: 7. The V gene's germline CDR1 is LGHNA and CDR2 YNFKEQ. The CDR3 sequence: CASSQDLLADPYEQYF. CDR3 in DNA: TGTGCCAGCAGCCAAGACCTCCTAGCGGATCCCTACGAGCAGTACTTC.

This clone is a singleton in its sample. The chain recombines TRBV14 with TRBJ1-2; TRBD1 agrees at 11 bases. Germline V lookup: CDR1 SGHDN, CDR2 FVKESK. The CDR3 covers 14 residues. J lost 4 bases, V lost 5 bases, and 3 bases had no gene match. Here the CDR3 reads CASSGQGASYGYTF. The CDR3 bases are TGTGCCAGCAGCGGACAGGGGGCGAGCTATGGCTACACCTTC.

The chain recombines TRBV19 with TRBJ2-7; D may be TRBD1 (6 bases). V dropped 10 bases and J dropped 3 bases, with 16 bases sitting between them. Germline-derived CDR1 and CDR2 are LNHDA and SQIVND (reference sequence). The CDR3 loop spans 13 amino acids. The CDR3 nucleotides are TGTGCCACTCTACAGGGTTTGGGCTACGAGCAGTACTTC. Its translation is CATLQGLGYEQYF.

In its sample, this clone was seen once. V is TRBV27 and J is TRBJ2-4; D ambiguous. This CDR3 region has 14 residues. Germline V gene data show CDR1 as MNHEY and CDR2 as SMNVEV (reference sequence). Between the trimmed V and J ends, which lost 3 bases and 6 bases, there was a span of 12 bases. CDR3 protein: CASSLWPELNIQYF. CDR3 nucleotides: TGTGCCAGCAGTTTGTGGCCCGAATTAAACATTCAGTACTTC.

The V call is TRBV6-1, the J call TRBJ2-1; 11 bases map to TRBD2. The V and J ends lost 6 bases and 9 bases, in that order; junction bases with no gene match: 10. Germline V gene sequence: CDR1 MNHNS, CDR2 SASEGT. The CDR3 extends over 15 amino acids. CDR3 bases: TGTGCCAGCAGGATACTAGCGGGAGAACTAGGTGAGCAGTTCTTC. Translating it yields CASRILAGELGEQFF.

The CDR3, as DNA: TGTGCCAGTAGTATGGGCGAGAGCTCCTACAATGAGCAGTTCTTC. Translation: CASSMGESSYNEQFF. The chain is built from TRBV19 and TRBJ2-1; D gene uncertain. CDR3 length: 15 amino acids. The V end lost 3 bases, the J end lost 0 bases, and 9 bases lay between the germline ends. Germline V gene data show CDR1 as LNHDA and CDR2 as SQIVND (reference sequence).

The genes are TRBV4-1 and TRBJ1-1; a weak D match, TRBD1 (6 bases). This CDR3 contains 12 residues. The V end lost 5 bases, the J end lost 7 bases, and 11 bases lay between the germline ends. CDR1 MGHRA and CDR2 YSYEKL come from the germline V gene. CDR3 sequence reads: CASSETGIEAFF. As DNA, the CDR3 is TGCGCCAGCAGCGAAACAGGGATTGAAGCTTTCTTT.

The rearrangement uses TRBV9 and TRBJ2-1; 7 nucleotides align to TRBD2. The J segment lost 2 bases and the V segment lost 3 bases, leaving 5 bases of the junction unmatched. Germline CDR1 SGDLS, CDR2 YYNGEE. The CDR3 has 15 amino acids. DNA for the CDR3: TGTGCCAGCAGCGCGCGGGAGATCGCCTACAATGAGCAGTTCTTC. Residues: CASSAREIAYNEQFF. Full variable domain (remainder filled in from reference TRBV9 and TRBJ2-1): DSGVTQTPKHLITATGQRVTLRCSPRSGDLSVYWYQQSLDQGLQFLIQYYNGEERAKGNILERFSAQQFPDLHSELNLSSLELGDSALYFCASSAREIAYNEQFFGPGTRLTVL.

V gene TRBV4-2 combines with J gene TRBJ1-2, with no clear D. Germline V lookup: CDR1 LGHNA, CDR2 YNFKEQ. The V and J ends lost 0 bases and 5 bases respectively, with 13 bases between them. This CDR3 has 15 amino acids. This CDR3 is CASSQDQNSGYGYTF. CDR3 DNA: TGTGCCAGCAGCCAAGATCAGAACAGTGGTTATGGCTACACCTTC.

V gene TRBV27 combines with J gene TRBJ2-7, with 10 nucleotides matching TRBD1. CDR1 MNHEY and CDR2 SMNVEV come from the germline V gene (reference sequence). This CDR3 is built from 14 residues. V lost 6 bases, J lost 3 bases, and 5 bases stayed unmatched. The CDR3 nucleotides are TGTGCCAGCAGAGAGACAGGGGGCTTCTACGAGCAGTACTTC. Encoded protein: CASRETGGFYEQYF.

The chain has TRBV27 and TRBJ1-1; D not certain. The CDR3 extends over 15 amino acids. Looked up from germline, CDR1 is MNHEY and CDR2 is SMNVEV (reference sequence). V lost 3 bases and J 7 bases, leaving 18 bases between the germline ends. The CDR3 DNA is TGTGCCAGCAGTTTCGTACGTGTATTTGGCAGTGAAGCTTTCTTT. Its translation is CASSFVRVFGSEAFF.

This chain connects TRBV11-3 to TRBJ1-1; TRBD1 is a possible D gene (5 bases). CDR1 and CDR2 from the germline V gene are SGHNT and YENEEA. The CDR3 totals 15 residues. V gave up 5 bases and J gave up 0 bases, with 13 bases separating them. DNA for the CDR3: TGTGCCAGCAGCCAAACCGGGACTATGAACACTGAAGCTTTCTTT. It specifies CASSQTGTMNTEAFF.

This chain joins TRBV11-2 and TRBJ2-1; D may be TRBD1 (6 bases). V was trimmed by 4 bases and J by 5 bases, leaving 12 bases between them. CDR3 length: 14 residues. CDR1 and CDR2 (germline): SGHAT, FQNNGV. CDR3 DNA: TGTGCCAGCAGCTGGGGCAGGGGCGACAATGAGCAGTTCTTC. Translation: CASSWGRGDNEQFF.

The chain couples TRBV2 to TRBJ2-5, with 7 bases that match TRBD2. The CDR3 consists of 15 residues. The germline V gene encodes CDR1 SNHLY and CDR2 FYNNEI. The V segment lost 6 bases and the J segment 6 bases; nucleotides outside the gene matches: 13. CDR3 DNA: TGTGCCAGCAGGGACTTGAGAAGCGGGAAGAAGACCCAGTACTTC. Translation: CASRDLRSGKKTQYF.

The chain combines TRBV4-3 with TRBJ2-2; D unresolved. The CDR3 is made up of 13 amino acids. With 3 bases removed from V and 6 bases from J, the gap between germline ends came to 8 bases. Germline V gene data show CDR1 as LGHNA and CDR2 as YSLEER. CDR3 DNA: TGCGCCAGCAGCCACGGAGTGGCCGGGGAGCTGTTTTTT. Amino acid sequence: CASSHGVAGELFF.

The chain combines TRBV7-7 with TRBJ2-2; 8 nucleotides agree with TRBD2. This CDR3 has 17 amino acids. V dropped 1 base and J dropped 7; count of bases not matched to a gene: 11. In germline, CDR1 is SSHAT, CDR2 FNYEAQ (reference sequence). CDR3 loop: CASSLDLTGGGIGELFF. CDR3 sequence (DNA): TGTGCCAGCAGCTTAGATTTGACCGGCGGGGGGATCGGGGAGCTGTTTTTT.

The genes are TRBV30 and TRBJ1-2, with TRBD1 matching 9 bases. Trimming cost V 4 bases and J 8 bases; bases outside gene matches: 8. This CDR3 contains 13 residues. Per germline, CDR1 GTSNPN and CDR2 SVGIG (reference sequence). The CDR3 nucleotides read TGTGCCTGGAAGGACAGGGGAATCGGCGGCTACACCTTC. Its translation: CAWKDRGIGGYTF.

The CDR3 loop reads CASSTRTRSDTQYF. The CDR3 coding sequence is TGTGCCAGCAGCACCCGGACTAGGTCAGATACGCAGTATTTT. The rearrangement joins TRBV7-2 to TRBJ2-3, with 7 bases lining up with TRBD2. The CDR3 runs 14 residues. Germline V gene lookup returns CDR1 SGHTA and CDR2 FQGNSA. The V segment lost 5 bases and the J segment 4 bases; nucleotides outside the gene matches: 6. Combining the CDR3 with reference TRBV7-2 and TRBJ2-3 gives the whole variable domain GAGVSQSPSNKVTEKGKDVELRCDPISGHTALYWYRQSLGQGLEFLIYFQGNSAPDKSGLPSDRFSAERTGGSVSTLTIQRTQQEDSAVYLCASSTRTRSDTQYFGPGTRLTVL.

The chain recombines TRBV7-2 with TRBJ1-2, with 9 bases matching TRBD1. Germline loops: CDR1 SGHTA, CDR2 FQGNSA. J lost 2 bases, V lost 4 bases, and 2 bases had no gene match. This CDR3 comprises 14 residues. CDR3 sequence reads: CASSYGQGNYGYTF. The CDR3 region has the DNA TGTGCCAGCAGCTATGGACAGGGGAACTATGGCTACACCTTC.

V and J are TRBV7-2 and TRBJ2-5; no clear D gene. The CDR3 is made up of 16 amino acids. In germline, CDR1 is SGHTA, CDR2 FQGNSA. The V and J ends lost 5 bases and 0 bases respectively, with 16 bases between them. CDR3 sequence (DNA): TGTGCCAGCAGCCCGAGATTTTTCCGGGACCAAGAGACCCAGTACTTC. Amino acids: CASSPRFFRDQETQYF.

This clone was detected only once. The chain employs TRBV29-1 and TRBJ2-7; 7 bases align to TRBD1. Germline CDR1 SQVTM, CDR2 ANQGSEA. The V gene end was trimmed by 6 bases and the J gene end by 6 bases; junction bases not matched to a gene: 17. This CDR3 has 15 residues. The DNA of the CDR3 is TGCAGCGTGGGGTCCCGGACAGGTCCCCCGTCCGAGCAGTACTTC. It is translated as CSVGSRTGPPSEQYF.

This chain uses TRBV27 with TRBJ2-5; 13 bases are shared with TRBD2. The CDR3 length is 17 residues. Trimming cost V 5 bases and J 4 bases; bases outside gene matches: 10. The V gene's germline CDR1 is MNHEY and CDR2 SMNVEV (reference sequence). The CDR3 DNA follows: TGTGCCAGCAGTCTAGGCGGACTAGCGGGAGTTCGAGAGACCCAGTACTTC. Its translation: CASSLGGLAGVRETQYF.

V is TRBV9 and J is TRBJ1-2; 8 nucleotides match TRBD1. Looked up from germline, CDR1 is SGDLS and CDR2 is YYNGEE. With 0 bases clipped from V and 4 bases from J, the junction kept 5 bases outside the gene matches. The CDR3 totals 15 residues. CDR3 bases: TGTGCCAGCAGCGTAGACGGCGGGACAGGCTATGGCTACACCTTC. As protein: CASSVDGGTGYGYTF.

This clone was observed a single time. The genes are TRBV5-1 and TRBJ2-3, with 15 bases fitting TRBD2. CDR1 and CDR2 (germline): SGHRS, YFSETQ. Losses at the gene ends were 3 bases for V and 5 bases for J; bases not matched to a gene: 7. The CDR3 length is 17 residues. The CDR3 coding sequence is TGCGCCAGCAGCTCTGGACTAGCGGGAGGGCCGGGAGATACGCAGTATTTT. Translating it yields CASSSGLAGGPGDTQYF.

The gene calls are TRBV7-2 and TRBJ2-1; 8 positions agree with TRBD2. The CDR3 totals 13 residues. Trimming removed 5 bases from V and 9 bases from J; junction bases left unmatched: 6. Germline V gives CDR1 SGHTA, CDR2 FQGNSA. CDR3 bases: TGTGCCAGCAGCCCCTCTACTAGCGGTGAGCAGTTCTTC. Translation gives CASSPSTSGEQFF.